The 17 T cell receptor beta chains presented below share a single source sample, sequenced in a study of blood T cell repertoires in COVID-19. Only in-frame clones appear in the TCRdb table, and some are missing; sequencing was by immunoSEQ multiplex PCR. The sample carries approximately 500,000 clones, approximately 85% recorded once. Specimen: peripheral blood. The receptors shown here come from a human donor in a cohort sampled during active COVID-19.

The chain joins TRBV24-1 to TRBJ2-1; D is perhaps TRBD2 (5 bases). V gave up 4 bases and J gave up 5 bases, with 17 bases separating them. This CDR3 comprises 16 residues. In germline, CDR1 is KGHDR, CDR2 SFDVKD. CDR3 coding DNA: TGTGCCACCAGTGACCCGAGTCCGGGATCGGACAATGAGCAGTTCTTC. It is translated as CATSDPSPGSDNEQFF.

This clone came up a few times. The chain has TRBV7-6 and TRBJ2-2, with 7 bases fitting TRBD2. The germline V gene has CDR1 SGHVS and CDR2 FNYEAQ. The CDR3 is made up of 16 amino acids. V was clipped by 1 base and J by 6 bases; unmatched bases: 8. The DNA of the CDR3 is TGTGCCAGCAGCTTAGGCGGTCTAGCGGATGCCGGGGAGCTGTTTTTT. It encodes CASSLGGLADAGELFF. The full variable domain, in which reference TRBV7-6 and TRBJ2-2 provide the parts outside the CDR3, is GAGVSQSPRYKVTKRGQDVALRCDPISGHVSLYWYRQALGQGPEFLTYFNYEAQQDKSGLPNDRFSAERPEGSISTLTIQRTEQRDSAMYRCASSLGGLADAGELFFGEGSRLTVL.

The chain combines TRBV3-1 (or the pseudogene TRBV3-2) with TRBJ2-3, with TRBD2 identical over 11 bases. V dropped 7 bases and J dropped 1; count of bases not matched to a gene: 4. This CDR3 is built from 15 residues. Germline V gene lookup returns CDR1 LGHDT and CDR2 YNNKEL (reference sequence). CDR3 sequence: CASNWGLAGTDTQYF. DNA for the CDR3: TGTGCCAGCAACTGGGGACTAGCGGGCACAGATACGCAGTATTTT.

This sequence joins TRBV18 and TRBJ2-7; a possible D gene is TRBD2 (6 bases). CDR3 length: 15 residues. Per germline, CDR1 KGHSH and CDR2 LQKENI. Trimming removed 0 bases at V and 0 bases at J, with 9 bases between. The CDR3 coding sequence is TGTGCCAGCTCACCACCGGCGGGGAGCTCCTACGAGCAGTACTTC. Translating gives CASSPPAGSSYEQYF.

V gene TRBV19 combines with J gene TRBJ1-4; maybe TRBD1 (5 bases). Trimming stripped 3 bases from V and 8 bases from J, with 13 bases between. Germline V gives CDR1 LNHDA, CDR2 SQIVND (reference sequence). The CDR3 has 14 amino acids. CDR3 sequence reads: CASSIESQGEKLFF. The CDR3 nucleotides read TGTGCCAGTAGTATTGAGTCCCAGGGCGAAAAACTGTTTTTT.

The CDR3 loop reads CASSFVGGPIFEAFF. The CDR3 region has the DNA TGTGCCAGCAGTTTCGTCGGGGGGCCAATCTTTGAAGCTTTCTTT. The chain carries TRBV28 and TRBJ1-1; D is possibly TRBD1 (6 bases). The V gene lost 3 bases and the J gene lost 7 bases, with 18 bases spanning the gap. Germline V gene lookup returns CDR1 MDHEN and CDR2 SYDVKM. The CDR3 has 15 amino acids.

This clone has a single count. This chain links TRBV30 with TRBJ1-1; TRBD1 agrees at 7 bases. V was pared by 1 base and J by 1 base, with 3 bases of the junction left unmatched. The germline gives CDR1 GTSNPN, CDR2 SVGIG (reference sequence). The CDR3 covers 14 residues. This chain's CDR3 is CAWSAGTANTEAFF. The CDR3 region has the DNA TGTGCCTGGAGTGCGGGGACAGCGAACACTGAAGCTTTCTTT.

This clone was counted between two and nine times. The rearrangement joins TRBV29-1 to TRBJ1-5, with 7 bases lining up with TRBD1. There are 13 residues in the CDR3. CDR1 is SQVTM and CDR2 is ANQGSEA in the germline V gene. V shed 4 bases and J 4 bases; nucleotides not matched to a gene: 4. In DNA, the CDR3 is TGCAGCGTTGGGGACAGAGAGAATCAGCCCCAGCATTTT. Its translation: CSVGDRENQPQHF.

The gene calls are TRBV29-1 and TRBJ1-3, with D hard to call. CDR1 and CDR2 (germline): SQVTM, ANQGSEA. CDR3 size: 14 residues. Trimming took 4 bases from V and 0 from J, leaving 10 bases between them. The CDR3 region has the DNA TGCAGCGTTGGTGAGGCTCGCTCTGGAAACACCATATATTTT. It codes for CSVGEARSGNTIYF.

The sample holds a few counts of this clone. V is TRBV5-1 and J is TRBJ2-7, with 12 bases identical to TRBD2. The ends lost 4 bases at V and 7 bases at J; junction bases unmatched: 6. The CDR3 is made up of 14 amino acids. Germline V CDR1 and CDR2: SGHRS, YFSETQ. CDR3 residues: CASSTTSGRREQYF. The CDR3 bases are TGCGCCAGCAGCACCACTAGCGGGAGGAGGGAGCAGTACTTC.

A word on this clone: Other DNA sequences in the same sample also yield this CDR3. CDR3 coding DNA: TGTGCCAGCAGTTACAAGGGAGACACTGAAGCTTTCTTT. Translating gives CASSYKGDTEAFF. The rearrangement joins TRBV6-5 to TRBJ1-1; D ambiguous. The germline gives CDR1 MNHEY, CDR2 SVGAGI. The CDR3 has 13 residues. The V end lost 2 bases, the J end lost 3 bases, and 7 bases lay between the germline ends.

The rearrangement uses TRBV6-2 or TRBV6-3 and TRBJ2-5, with 7 positions matching TRBD1. Germline CDR1 and CDR2: MNHEY and SVGEGT. After removal of 5 bases from V and 5 bases from J, the junction contained 11 bases not matched to a gene. This CDR3 region has 15 residues. The CDR3 loop reads CASSLGQARRETQYF. In DNA form, the CDR3 reads TGTGCCAGCAGTCTCGGACAGGCCCGGCGCGAGACCCAGTACTTC.

In regard to this clone: In the same sample, other DNA sequences code for this CDR3. The chain's CDR3 is CASSLDSNYGYTF. The CDR3 nucleotides read TGTGCCAGCAGCCTAGACAGTAACTATGGCTACACCTTC. The rearrangement joins TRBV14 to TRBJ1-2; perhaps TRBD1 as D (5 bases). In germline, CDR1 is SGHDN, CDR2 FVKESK. The CDR3 sequence is 13 residues long. Trimming pared 4 bases from V and 1 base from J, leaving 7 bases between.

This clone was observed once. The V call is TRBV7-8, the J call TRBJ1-1, with D uncertain. This CDR3 has 15 residues. Trimming removed 6 bases from V and 1 base from J, with 15 bases in between. Germline-derived CDR1 and CDR2 are SGHVS and FQNEAQ. The CDR3 nucleotides read TGTGCCAGCAGGGAGGCCCGGGTATCGAACACTGAAGCTTTCTTT. Translated: CASREARVSNTEAFF.

The rearrangement links TRBV7-9 to TRBJ2-1, with D uncertain. Trimming removed 3 bases at V and 9 bases at J, with 9 bases between. The V gene's germline CDR1 is SEHNR and CDR2 FQNEAQ (reference sequence). The CDR3 length is 12 residues. Here the CDR3 reads CASSLADIEQFF. CDR3 DNA sequence: TGTGCCAGCAGCTTGGCGGATATTGAGCAGTTCTTC.

This CDR3 reads CASSTRGGGELFF. The CDR3 bases are TGTGCCAGCAGCACCCGGGGGGGCGGGGAGCTGTTTTTT. This sequence joins TRBV9 and TRBJ2-2, with 8 nucleotides matching TRBD2. V trimming: 4 bases; J trimming: 7 bases; junction bases outside the gene matches: 3. The germline V gene encodes CDR1 SGDLS and CDR2 YYNGEE. The CDR3 length is 13 residues.

V is TRBV5-8 and J is TRBJ2-1; D perhaps matches TRBD2 (5 bases). In germline, CDR1 is SGHTS, CDR2 YDEGEE. The CDR3 runs to 13 residues. V was pared by 6 bases and J by 5 bases, with 12 bases between. The DNA for the CDR3 is TGTGCCAGCAATGCTAGAGGGCACAATGAGCAGTTCTTC. It codes for CASNARGHNEQFF. The full variable domain, its missing parts supplied by reference TRBV5-8 and TRBJ2-1, is EAGVTQSPTHLIKTRGQQATLRCSPISGHTSVYWYQQALGLGLQFLLWYDEGEERNRGNFPPRFSGRQFPNYSSELNVNALELEDSALYLCASNARGHNEQFFGPGTRLTVL.